This is a list of T cell receptor beta chains from one sample in a study of blood T cell repertoires in COVID-19. The table came from immunoSEQ multiplex PCR; TCRdb's copy has only in-frame clones and leaves some out. The sample has approximately 230,000 clones, around 88% seen once. Specimen: PBMCs or T cells enriched from blood (not recorded which). The receptors originated from a woman aged 50 to 60 with acute COVID-19. Both conserved end residues are trimmed from each CDR3. Size tells how often a clone was seen (once, few, many) or the class of an expanded clone, and some rows leave it out.

TRBV2	.	ASREQGAYGNTIY
TRBV6-2/TRBV6-3	.	ASSYSPRGGRAYEQY
TRBV14	.	ASSQTVIAGGLSYNEQF
TRBV18	.	ASSLTGAHEQY
TRBV19	.	ASSMDTPSSYNSPLH
TRBV5-1	once	ASSGQGWTGTQY
TRBV28	.	ASSLYQQGTHEQY
TRBV28	.	ASSLAGYGYT
TRBV21-1	.	ASSKRHIGNTIY
TRBV12-3/TRBV12-4	.	ASMRNAGGELF
TRBV28	few	ASSFGSSSYNEQF
TRBV15	.	ATSRGLAGVEQY
TRBV27	.	ASSLASSYEQY
TRBV7-3	.	ASSHSLAPTGELF
TRBV9	.	ASSFSGRAYEQY
TRBV6-5	.	ASQLGLAGPETQY
TRBV3-1/TRBV3-2	.	ASRRTGGLSEQY
TRBV5-1	once	ASSPTGDDSPLH
TRBV5-4	.	ASSPYRDEAF
TRBV5-5	.	ASSLVQVSSEAF
TRBV5-1	.	ASSLMGAGNEKLF
TRBV6-4	.	ASSDSRDLYYNEQF
TRBV7-2	.	ASSLGSGVSPLH
TRBV2	few	ASSWTGGGYGNQPQH
TRBV3-1/TRBV3-2	.	ASSLGVGGTYSGMVTGELF
TRBV11-2	.	ASSLDRGQPQH
TRBV30	.	AWNPPTGINSPLH
TRBV5-6	.	ASSLGDRPSYNEQF